The entry below gives a single T cell receptor (beta chain) sequence along with its context. Its antigen is currently unknown. The record originates from a study of cytomegalovirus exposure and HLA in healthy donors. Points from the study as a whole: It was reported in a later analysis that an Asian-associated ancestry cluster showed fewer N-insertions than the approximately 690-donor mean. Some segments of the V type, notably TRBV6-2 and TRBV6-3, were excluded as indistinguishable.

PCR was performed using 60 Vbeta and 13 Jbeta primers. This table comes from immunoSEQ multiplex PCR, and its TCRdb copy is limited to in-frame clones, with some not included. The repertoire holds 100,000 to 150,000 clones, with 84% as singletons. CDR1 and CDR2 (germline): SGHRS, YFSETQ. The CDR3 consists of 13 residues. V was clipped by 4 bases and J by 0 bases, with 6 bases between them. This clonotype originated in a woman between 18 and 29 years old in good health and CMV-seropositive. The specimen was PBMCs. The chain uses TRBV5-1 and TRBJ2-3; D gene unclear. As DNA, the CDR3 is TGCGCCAGCAGCCCTACTAGCACAGATACGCAGTATTTT. This encodes CASSPTSTDTQYF. Based on the CDR3 plus reference TRBV5-1 and TRBJ2-3, the full variable domain is KAGVTQTPRYLIKTRGQQVTLSCSPISGHRSVSWYQQTPGQGLQFLFEYFSETQRNKGNFPGRFSGRQFSNSRSEMNVSTLELGDSALYLCASSPTSTDTQYFGPGTRLTVL.